This TCR beta chain originates from a study of blood T cell repertoires in COVID-19. In the original processing: Nucleated cell counts were estimated from reference gene primer amplification. Sequencing used immunoSEQ multiplex PCR; TCRdb keeps in-frame clones, though not all of them. V, J and clone size derive from that table, while D and trimming were established from the DNA sequence. The data show more than 400,000 clones, with roughly 88% seen just once and approximately 3.4% held by the top ten. Sequenced material: peripheral blood. This clonotype originated in a human donor in a cohort sampled during active COVID-19.

CDR3 coding DNA: TGTGCCAGCAGCCGGCTTTGGGTTGGGGCCCATGAGCAGTTCTTC. Translating it yields CASSRLWVGAHEQFF. The chain uses TRBV14 and TRBJ2-1; possible D gene TRBD1, 5 bases. Germline V gene data show CDR1 as SGHDN and CDR2 as FVKESK. Trimming took off 4 bases at V and 8 bases at J, with 18 bases between the two ends. The CDR3 is 15 residues long. The full variable domain, with the rest looked up from reference TRBV14 and TRBJ2-1, is EAGVTQFPSHSVIEKGQTVTLRCDPISGHDNLYWYRRVMGKEIKFLLHFVKESKQDESGMPNNRFLAERTGGTYSTLKVQPAELEDSGVYFCASSRLWVGAHEQFFGPGTRLTVL.